These T cell receptor beta chains were read from a single sample in a study of T cells in Graves' hyperthyroidism and ophthalmopathy. TCRdb reanalysed the multiplex PCR reads using MiXCR and keeps one entry per CDR3 protein. The sample carries a few hundred thousand distinct CDR3 sequences, approximately 15% recorded once. Sequenced material: blood. All receptors come from a woman aged 35 to 49 with Graves' ophthalmopathy. CDR3s include the opening cysteine and the closing phenylalanine or tryptophan. D genes are given only for firm matches. Clone size appears in some rows only: once, few, many, or a class for an expanded clone.

CASSLDRGRSGNTIYF | TGTGCCAGCAGCTTAGATAGGGGAAGATCTGGAAACACCATATATTTT | TRBV7-8 | - | TRBJ1-3 | -
CSAREWGPGTQYF | TGCAGTGCTAGAGAATGGGGTCCGGGGACCCAGTACTTC | TRBV20-1 | many | TRBJ2-5 | -
CASSYGQGLYNEQFF | TGTGCCAGCAGTTATGGACAGGGGCTCTACAATGAGCAGTTCTTC | TRBV6-2/TRBV6-3 | few | TRBJ2-1 | TRBD1
CASSTRQGYYEQYF | TGTGCCAGCAGCACACGACAGGGCTACTACGAGCAGTACTTC | TRBV7-9 | many | TRBJ2-7 | TRBD1
CASRALLKVSPLHF | TGTGCCAGCAGGGCCCTTTTGAAGGTATCACCCCTCCACTTT | TRBV27 | many | TRBJ1-6 | -
CASSLQRGDFTQYF | TGTGCCAGCAGCCTACAGCGGGGGGATTTTACGCAGTATTTT | TRBV7-2 | many | TRBJ2-3 | TRBD2
CASSLYRGSNQPQHF | TGTGCCAGCAGCTTATATCGGGGGTCCAATCAGCCCCAGCATTTT | TRBV7-2 | few | TRBJ1-5 | -
CASSPDVQETQYF | TGTGCCAGCAGCCCCGACGTACAAGAGACCCAGTACTTC | TRBV6-1 | many | TRBJ2-5 | -
CSASGLAGREQYF | TGCAGTGCTAGCGGACTAGCGGGGCGCGAGCAGTACTTC | TRBV20-1 | many | TRBJ2-7 | TRBD2
CASSQGKETQYF | TGTGCCAGCAGTCAGGGGAAGGAGACCCAGTACTTC | TRBV28 | many | TRBJ2-5 | -
CASSRQEGTDTQYF | TGTGCCAGCAGCCGGCAGGAAGGAACAGATACGCAGTATTTT | TRBV14 | few | TRBJ2-3 | -
CSAREMGGRYTDTQYF | TGCAGTGCTAGAGAGATGGGCGGGAGGTACACAGATACGCAGTATTTT | TRBV20-1 | many | TRBJ2-3 | TRBD2
CASSPGGVTGELFF | TGTGCCAGTAGTCCCGGGGGGGTTACCGGGGAGCTGTTTTTT | TRBV19 | few | TRBJ2-2 | TRBD2
CASRETGTGDEKLFF | TGTGCCAGCAGAGAAACCGGGACAGGGGACGAAAAACTGTTTTTT | TRBV28 | many | TRBJ1-4 | TRBD1
CASSPWSGTPSSPLHF | TGTGCCAGCAGTCCCTGGTCTGGGACACCCAGTTCACCCCTCCACTTT | TRBV6-1 | - | TRBJ1-6 | -
CASPDLAGVFQETQYF | TGTGCCAGCCCTGACCTAGCGGGAGTCTTCCAAGAGACCCAGTACTTC | TRBV2 | once | TRBJ2-5 | TRBD2
CASSILEGTQYF | TGTGCCAGCAGCATTTTGGAGGGGACCCAGTACTTC | TRBV7-2 | many | TRBJ2-5 | -
CASSYTSGGRHEQFF | TGTGCCAGCAGTTACACTAGCGGGGGGAGACATGAGCAGTTCTTC | TRBV6-5 | few | TRBJ2-1 | TRBD2
CASRRTGGTTNEKLFF | TGTGCCAGCAGACGGACAGGGGGTACAACTAATGAAAAACTGTTTTTT | TRBV6-2/TRBV6-3 | many | TRBJ1-4 | TRBD1
CASSPHEQGDSSGYTF | TGTGCCAGCAGTCCCCATGAACAGGGGGACTCGAGTGGCTACACCTTC | TRBV2 | many | TRBJ1-2 | TRBD1
CASSQTRRTEAFF | TGTGCCAGCAGTCAGACACGGAGAACTGAAGCTTTCTTT | TRBV6-1 | many | TRBJ1-1 | -
CASSQRTGSYGYTF | TGCGCCAGCAGCCAAAGGACAGGGAGCTATGGCTACACCTTC | TRBV5-1 | many | TRBJ1-2 | TRBD1
CASSPPWGTTEAFF | TGTGCCAGCAGCCCCCCCTGGGGCACCACTGAAGCTTTCTTT | TRBV11-2 | many | TRBJ1-1 | -
CASTGQGVVAEAFF | TGTGCCAGTACAGGACAGGGGGTTGTAGCTGAAGCTTTCTTT | TRBV19 | many | TRBJ1-1 | TRBD1
CASSSPGTSGGNEQFF | TGTGCCAGCAGTTCCCCCGGGACTAGCGGGGGCAATGAGCAGTTCTTC | TRBV28 | few | TRBJ2-1 | TRBD2
CASSSGTGAPEQYF | TGTGCCAGCAGTTCCGGGACAGGTGCCCCCGAGCAGTACTTC | TRBV6-1 | many | TRBJ2-7 | TRBD1
CASSRGLAGGPHYNEQFF | TGTGCCAGCAGCCGGGGACTAGCGGGAGGGCCGCATTACAATGAGCAGTTCTTC | TRBV6-1 | many | TRBJ2-1 | TRBD2
CASSFPGGAKNIQYF | TGTGCCAGCAGTTTCCCCGGGGGAGCCAAAAACATTCAGTACTTC | TRBV6-1 | many | TRBJ2-4 | -
CASQEESDTQYF | TGTGCCAGCCAGGAGGAGTCGGATACGCAGTATTTT | TRBV2 | many | TRBJ2-3 | -
CASSETETSTDTQYF | TGTGCCAGCAGTGAGACAGAGACTAGCACAGATACGCAGTATTTT | TRBV6-1 | - | TRBJ2-3 | -
CASSLGRGRNQPQHF | TGTGCCAGCAGCTTAGGGCGTGGGAGAAATCAGCCCCAGCATTTT | TRBV7-8 | - | TRBJ1-5 | -
CATSDPGDTQYF | TGTGCCACCAGTGACCCAGGGGATACGCAGTATTTT | TRBV24-1 | many | TRBJ2-3 | -
CASSLRGGPPLETQYF | TGTGCCAGCAGCTTAAGGGGGGGCCCACCTTTGGAGACCCAGTACTTC | TRBV7-8 | many | TRBJ2-5 | -
CASSPQRGARYEQYF | TGTGCCAGCAGCCCGCAGCGGGGGGCCCGCTACGAGCAGTACTTC | TRBV3-1 | - | TRBJ2-7 | TRBD2
CASSLSGGGRNGYTF | TGTGCCAGCAGCCTAAGCGGGGGGGGGAGAAATGGCTACACCTTC | TRBV3-1 | few | TRBJ1-2 | -
CSARDSSLYGYTF | TGCAGTGCTAGAGATTCCTCCCTGTATGGCTACACCTTC | TRBV20-1 | few | TRBJ1-2 | -
CATNGLIDTEAFF | TGTGCCACAAACGGGTTGATTGACACTGAAGCTTTCTTT | TRBV28 | many | TRBJ1-1 | -
CASRNTGTSGGSPTDTQYF | TGCGCCAGCAGGAATACCGGGACTAGCGGGGGTTCCCCCACAGATACGCAGTATTTT | TRBV10-2 | - | TRBJ2-3 | TRBD2
CASSPGGGVTNEKLFF | TGTGCCAGCAGTCCTGGGGGCGGTGTAACTAATGAAAAACTGTTTTTT | TRBV2 | many | TRBJ1-4 | -
CASSLGDRSYGYTF | TGTGCCAGCAGCTTGGGGGACAGGTCCTATGGCTACACCTTC | TRBV5-5 | many | TRBJ1-2 | TRBD1
CAIRDRVNQPQHF | TGTGCCATCAGGGACAGGGTCAACCAGCCCCAGCATTTT | TRBV10-3 | many | TRBJ1-5 | TRBD1
CASSPLWRPGDGYTF | TGTGCCAGCAGCCCACTTTGGAGGCCCGGAGATGGCTACACCTTC | TRBV3-1 | many | TRBJ1-2 | -
CSVAPSGVGDTQYF | TGCAGCGTTGCCCCTAGCGGGGTGGGAGATACGCAGTATTTT | TRBV29-1 | few | TRBJ2-3 | TRBD2
CASSLDRTARAFF | TGTGCCAGCAGCTTAGATAGGACAGCGAGAGCTTTCTTT | TRBV11-3 | many | TRBJ1-1 | -
CASSEGQGRAEAFF | TGTGCCAGCAGCGAGGGACAGGGACGGGCTGAAGCTTTCTTT | TRBV5-4 | few | TRBJ1-1 | TRBD1
CASSLSQGRYEQYF | TGTGCCAGCAGCTTAAGCCAGGGTCGATACGAGCAGTACTTC | TRBV11-3 | many | TRBJ2-7 | -
CASSYLLTGTEQYF | TGTGCCAGCAGTTACCTCCTAACAGGGACCGAGCAGTACTTC | TRBV6-1 | many | TRBJ2-7 | -
CAISLNSNQPQHF | TGTGCCATCAGTCTAAATAGCAATCAGCCCCAGCATTTT | TRBV10-3 | - | TRBJ1-5 | -
CASSRLASGVNTEAFF | TGTGCCAGCAGCCGTTTAGCGTCGGGGGTGAACACTGAAGCTTTCTTT | TRBV4-2 | few | TRBJ1-1 | -
CAVPDWTEQFF | TGTGCCGTACCAGATTGGACTGAGCAGTTCTTC | TRBV24-1 | - | TRBJ2-1 | -
CAISENGDTQYF | TGTGCCATCAGTGAAAACGGAGATACGCAGTATTTT | TRBV10-3 | - | TRBJ2-3 | -
CASSPLTNEKLFF | TGTGCCAGCTCACCCCTCACTAATGAAAAACTGTTTTTT | TRBV18 | few | TRBJ1-4 | -